This T cell receptor beta chain was profiled in a study of monozygotic twins with inflammatory bowel disease. Each sample had eight separate cDNA synthesis reactions. TCRdb reprocessed the 5' RACE reads and stores each CDR3 protein as one record, lacking DNA. Here the sample table reports 110,000 or so distinct CDR3 sequences. Worth noting for this clonotype: Its antigen remains unknown.

Broader study findings: Different subtypes (of T cells) could not be told apart from one another. Patients with IBD had less TCRbeta diversity (inverse Simpson) than their healthy co-twins. Patient-to-patient differences in immunosuppressive treatment may have added variability to the repertoires.

The CDR3 consists of 14 residues. Germline V gives CDR1 SGHAT, CDR2 FQNNGV. Sequences were obtained from blood. The receptor was derived from a human donor with ulcerative colitis or Crohn's disease, or a healthy co-twin of an affected twin (not recorded which). The chain is built from TRBV11-2 and TRBJ2-7; TCRdb's D call, TRBD2, is unchecked because there is no DNA. The CDR3 protein is CASSSTSGKGEQYF.